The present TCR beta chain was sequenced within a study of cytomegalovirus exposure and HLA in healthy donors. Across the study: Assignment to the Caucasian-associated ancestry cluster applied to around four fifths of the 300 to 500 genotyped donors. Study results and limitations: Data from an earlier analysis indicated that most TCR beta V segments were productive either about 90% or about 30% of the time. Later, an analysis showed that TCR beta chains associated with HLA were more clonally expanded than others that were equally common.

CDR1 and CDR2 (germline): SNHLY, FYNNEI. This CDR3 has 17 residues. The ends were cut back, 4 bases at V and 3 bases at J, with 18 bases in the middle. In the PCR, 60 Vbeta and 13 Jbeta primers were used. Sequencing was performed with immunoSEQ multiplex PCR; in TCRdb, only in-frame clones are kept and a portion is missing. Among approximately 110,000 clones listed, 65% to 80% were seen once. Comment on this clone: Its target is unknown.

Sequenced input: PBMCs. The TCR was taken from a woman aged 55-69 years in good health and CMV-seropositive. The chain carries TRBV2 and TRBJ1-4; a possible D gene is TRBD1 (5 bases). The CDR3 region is CASSVARVLRSNEKLFF. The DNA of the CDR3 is TGTGCCAGCAGTGTTGCCAGGGTATTAAGGTCTAATGAAAAACTGTTTTTT.